This T cell receptor beta chain was captured by sequencing in a study of blood T cell repertoires in COVID-19. V lost 4 bases, J lost 4 bases, and 22 bases lay in between. There are 17 residues in the CDR3. CDR1 is SNHLY and CDR2 is FYNNEI in the germline V gene. Clones were read by immunoSEQ multiplex PCR, and TCRdb kept only the in-frame ones, dropping some. The data hold roughly 320,000 clones, with 90% to 95% observed a single time. The chain is built from TRBV2 and TRBJ2-5; a weak D match, TRBD1 (6 bases). This sequence was found in a young woman who had been exposed to COVID-19. The specimen was PBMCs or T cells enriched from blood (not recorded which). CDR3 nucleotides: TGTGCCAGCAGTGTAGAAGGCAGGGGCACACTCTCAGAGACCCAGTACTTC. As protein: CASSVEGRGTLSETQYF.